This T cell receptor beta chain was captured in a study of blood T cell repertoires in COVID-19. V lost 6 bases to trimming and J lost 3 bases, with 14 bases between them. CDR1 is MNHEY and CDR2 is SMNVEV in the germline V gene (reference sequence). This CDR3 has 14 amino acids. Here immunoSEQ multiplex PCR was the method, and the copy in TCRdb shows in-frame clones only, minus some. This sample has tens of thousands of clones, with 80% to 90% found just once. This sequence joins TRBV27 and TRBJ1-1; D is ambiguous. The origin of this receptor is a man between 45 and 60 years old with active COVID-19. The sequencing input was peripheral blood. The CDR3 sequence: CASSRRREDTEAFF. CDR3 DNA: TGTGCCAGCAGCCGCCGGAGGGAGGACACTGAAGCTTTCTTT.